Sequencing of this T cell receptor beta chain was carried out in a study of vaccination and CD4 T cells after COVID-19. Treatment indicated: roughly 10-day PBMC culture with coronavirus spike peptide pools or control peptides (ViraFEST assay). Cultures used two million PBMCs per well, 10 IU/ml IL-2 and around 10 ug/ml peptides. CDR3 length: 15 amino acids. Trimming cost V 3 bases and J 4 bases, with 13 bases left between them. Germline V gene data show CDR1 as SGHVS and CDR2 as FNYEAQ. Cultured CD4+ T-cell DNA underwent Oncomine TCR Beta short-read sequencing. TCRdb ran MiXCR on the PCR reads and lists one entry per CDR3 protein. The table shows fewer than 15,000 distinct CDR3 sequences, with about three quarters occurring only once. In the case of this clonotype: As yet, its antigen is unknown.

Sequencing input: CD4+ T cells from blood, cultured in vitro. The receptor's source is a human donor who had recovered from COVID-19. The chain joins TRBV7-6 to TRBJ1-3; D perhaps matches TRBD1 (6 bases). CDR3 in amino acids: CASSLGADSGNTIYF. The CDR3 nucleotides read TGTGCCAGCAGCTTGGGGGCCGACAGCGGAAACACCATATATTTT.